The entry that follows covers one TCR beta chain sequence. Its antigen is still unknown. Base qualities are missing; no much larger clone stands one base away. This sample stems from a study of vaccination and CD4 T cells after COVID-19 (dated by TCRdb to 2022 to 2024). As for the study more broadly: SARS-CoV-2 positivity had been established in the convalescent patients by nasal swab PCR, and mild disease was recorded in several of these patients and severe disease in one. In the convalescent cohort there were six males and four females, among whom were two Hispanic individuals, seven Caucasians, two Asians and one multiracial person. Participants got two doses of the Pfizer-BioNTech BNT162b2 vaccine (n=8) or two doses of the Moderna mRNA-1273 vaccine (n=2). Post-COVID blood samples were collected from convalescent patients a median of around 100 days after diagnosis, with a range of roughly 30 to 161 days. Post-vaccine blood samples were collected a median of approximately 72 days after the second vaccine dose, ranging from roughly 12 to 250 days. For stimulating the cultures, overlapping spike peptide pools were used, derived from SARS-CoV-2 as well as from the common cold coronaviruses HCoV-NL63, HCoV-OC43 and HCoV-229E. Control cultures received a CEFX viral epitope pool as the positive control, an HIV-1 Nef peptide pool as the negative control, or no peptide. In under 13 COVID-19 convalescent patients and several infection-naive healthy vaccine recipients, researchers compared the spike-specific CD4+ TCR repertoire from before mRNA vaccination with the repertoire from after.

Libraries were constructed by PCR. TCR sequencing of DNA from cultured CD4+ T cells used the Oncomine TCR Beta short-read assay at the Johns Hopkins FTIC core. Genomic DNA was extracted from the cultured CD4+ T cells with the QIAamp micro DNA kit. The Oncomine TCR Beta libraries from cultured CD4+ T cells were pooled using unique dual indexes and then sequenced on an Illumina iSeq 100. Per the authors' processing: Non-productive sequences were removed, and CDR3s not starting with C, not ending with F or W, or shorter than 7 amino acids were discarded. The MANAFEST web application was used to identify antigen-specific clonotypes by comparing peptide-stimulated wells against reference wells and other culture wells. An FDR below 0.05, an odds ratio above 5, and a productive frequency above 0.1% in at least two of three replicate wells were required for clones to be considered positive. A clonotype was classed as cross-reactive if the clonotype showed significant expansion both in SARS-CoV-2 spike wells and in at least one common cold coronavirus spike condition. Similarity between CDR3 sequences was evaluated in R version 3.6.1 using Levenshtein distances (stringdist) and unrooted phylogenetic trees (ape). The public reads were run again by TCRdb, first through fastp at Q25 and then through MiXCR, and only productive beta chains were kept. A single entry per CDR3 protein holds the most common genes and DNA from its merged rows. The V and J calls here are based on TCRdb, not the publication. The sample includes 11,000 to 15,000 distinct CDR3 sequences, with approximately 60% observed a single time. Approximately 19% of the sample rests with the top ten.

The CDR3 goes from the cysteine to the phenylalanine over 13 residues. Of all the DNA, just the CDR3 is kept, 39 bases in frame from base 1. The CDR1 and CDR2 encoded by the germline V gene (reference sequence) are SGHNT and YYREEE. Cut back by 0 bases and 4 bases, the V and J ends lie 4 bases apart. What the treatment or condition label conveys for this sample: roughly 10-day PBMC culture with coronavirus spike peptide pools or control peptides (ViraFEST assay). The study used the ViraFEST assay, which expanded antigen-specific T cells with peptide pools and then identified expanded clonotypes by TCR sequencing. The convalescent patients' positive SARS-CoV-2 PCR tests fell between March and December 2020, which was before the Alpha, Beta and Delta variants emerged in the United States. Each well held about 1.8 million PBMCs cultured with about 9.8 ug/ml peptide pools in IMDM containing around 5% human AB serum and roughly 9 IU/ml IL-2. On days 3 and 7, half of the culture medium was replaced with fresh IL-2-containing medium. After 9 to 10 days of culture, CD4+ T cells were isolated by negative selection using the EasySep CD4+ T cell isolation kit. Ficoll-Paque Plus gradient centrifugation was used to isolate PBMCs from whole blood, and the isolated PBMCs were then either used fresh or cryopreserved at -140C. In general, triplicate wells were set up for every culture condition.

General findings and caveats noted by the study authors: In convalescent patients, nearly all vaccine-specific clones (304 of 307) were found to be mono-reactive for SARS-CoV-2 spike rather than cross-reactive with common cold coronaviruses. In convalescent patients, a median 86.3% of post-vaccine SARS-CoV-2-reactive clones were detected only after vaccination, and vaccine-specific priming was suggested by this finding. Relatively few convalescent patients were included in the study, and early timepoints after natural infection were not analyzed. Although the median number of SARS-CoV-2-reactive clonotypes went up from more than 20 after infection to 38 after vaccination, the increase was not significant.

The receptor's source is a human donor who had recovered from COVID-19. The source material was CD4+ T cells from blood, cultured in vitro. The rearranged segments are TRBV5-4 and TRBJ2-2; there is no confident call for the D gene. The sequence in DNA is TGTGCCAGCAGCTTGGATCCCACCGGGGAGCTGTTTTTT. Translated, it reads CASSLDPTGELFF.